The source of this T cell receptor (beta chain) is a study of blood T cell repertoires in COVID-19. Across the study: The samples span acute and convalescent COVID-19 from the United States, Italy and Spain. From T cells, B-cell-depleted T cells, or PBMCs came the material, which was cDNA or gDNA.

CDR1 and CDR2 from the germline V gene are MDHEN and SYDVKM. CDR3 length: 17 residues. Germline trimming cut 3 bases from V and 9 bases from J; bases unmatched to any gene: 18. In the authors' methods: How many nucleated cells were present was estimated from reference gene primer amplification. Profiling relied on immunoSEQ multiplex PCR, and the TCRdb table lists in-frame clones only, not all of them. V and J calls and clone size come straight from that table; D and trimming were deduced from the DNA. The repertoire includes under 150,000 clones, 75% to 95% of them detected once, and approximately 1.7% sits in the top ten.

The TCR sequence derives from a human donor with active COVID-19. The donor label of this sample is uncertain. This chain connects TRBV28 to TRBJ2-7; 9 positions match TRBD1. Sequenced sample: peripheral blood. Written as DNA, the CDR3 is TGTGCCAGCAGTTTCCCCCCTCCTGGGGACAGGGCTCGCTTGCAGTACTTC. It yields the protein CASSFPPPGDRARLQYF.